Below, 29 T cell receptor beta chains from the same sample are listed, as sequenced in a study of blood T cell repertoires in COVID-19. TCRdb's copy holds only in-frame clones and misses some; the assay was immunoSEQ multiplex PCR. The sample lists 95,000 to 110,000 clones; approximately 86% were seen once. Sequencing used peripheral blood. These TCRs come from a human donor in a cohort sampled during active COVID-19.

This clone was seen more than once but under ten times. This rearrangement joins TRBV19 to TRBJ1-1; unclear D gene. The V gene's germline CDR1 is LNHDA and CDR2 SQIVND (reference sequence). The CDR3 totals 13 residues. The V and J ends lost 2 bases and 4 bases respectively, with 8 bases between them. CDR3 region: CASSILTSTEAFF. Here the CDR3 DNA reads TGTGCCAGTAGTATACTCACATCCACTGAAGCTTTCTTT.

The genes are TRBV5-4 and TRBJ2-7; the match to TRBD1 covers 7 bases. J gave up 1 base and V 4 bases, and 8 bases lay outside the gene matches. CDR1 is SGHNT, CDR2 YYREEE, per germline (reference sequence). The CDR3 contains 15 residues. The CDR3 DNA reads TGTGCCAGCAGCGCCGGGACAGAGCCTTCCTACGAGCAGTACTTC. This codes for CASSAGTEPSYEQYF. Variable domain in full (rest from reference TRBV5-4 and TRBJ2-7): ETGVTQSPTHLIKTRGQQVTLRCSSQSGHNTVSWYQQALGQGPQFIFQYYREEENGRGNFPPRFSGLQFPNYSSELNVNALELDDSALYLCASSAGTEPSYEQYFGPGTRLTVT.

This clone showed up just once. The CDR3 nucleotides read TGTGCCAGTAGTCTGGCCATATCCGCAGATACGCAGTATTTT. This encodes CASSLAISADTQYF. V usage is TRBV19 and J usage is TRBJ2-3; D remains ambiguous. Looked up from germline, CDR1 is LNHDA and CDR2 is SQIVND (reference sequence). CDR3 length equals 14 residues. V lost 5 bases to trimming and J lost 4 bases, with 13 bases between them.

As to this clone: Distinct nucleotide sequences in the sample also encode this CDR3. This chain links TRBV24-1 with TRBJ1-2, with 8 bases that match TRBD1. This CDR3 is 14 amino acids long. Germline V lookup: CDR1 KGHDR, CDR2 SFDVKD. V shed 5 bases and J 4 bases; nucleotides not matched to a gene: 5. CDR3 DNA sequence: TGTGCCACCAGTGCTCGTCAGGGGGCCTATGGCTACACCTTC. This sequence encodes CATSARQGAYGYTF.

The gene calls are TRBV7-7 and TRBJ2-2; tentative D call: TRBD1 (6 bases). The V end was cut by 5 bases, the J end by 5 bases, with 15 bases between. Germline CDR1 reads SSHAT; CDR2 reads FNYEAQ (reference sequence). CDR3 length: 15 residues. The CDR3 bases are TGTGCCAGCAGCCTGAAGACAGGATGGACCGGGGAGCTGTTTTTT. It is translated as CASSLKTGWTGELFF. Based on the CDR3 plus reference TRBV7-7 and TRBJ2-2, the full variable domain is GAGVSQSPRYKVTKRGQDVTLRCDPISSHATLYWYQQALGQGPEFLTYFNYEAQPDKSGLPSDRFSAERPEGSISTLTIQRTEQRDSAMYRCASSLKTGWTGELFFGEGSRLTVL.

This rearrangement joins TRBV18 to TRBJ1-5; 7 nucleotides align to TRBD1. This CDR3 contains 15 residues. Germline CDR1 KGHSH, CDR2 LQKENI. Unmatched junction bases numbered 4, after V lost 5 bases and J lost 0 bases. The CDR3 loop is CASSIRQGSNQPQHF. The CDR3 DNA sequence: TGTGCCAGCTCAATACGACAGGGTAGCAATCAGCCCCAGCATTTT.

J is TRBJ2-7 and V is TRBV5-6, with TRBD1 matching over 10 bases. The V and J ends lost 4 bases and 9 bases, in that order; junction bases with no gene match: 7. The germline V gene has CDR1 SGHDT and CDR2 YYEEEE. The CDR3 runs to 13 residues. The CDR3 DNA follows: TGTGCCAGCAGCCCTCCGGGACAGGGGCCGCAGTACTTC. As protein: CASSPPGQGPQYF.

The rearrangement joins TRBV27 to TRBJ1-6, with a weak D call TRBD1 (5 bases). V gave up 6 bases and J gave up 8 bases, with 14 bases separating them. The germline V gene has CDR1 MNHEY and CDR2 SMNVEV (reference sequence). The CDR3 has 14 residues. Here the CDR3 DNA reads TGTGCCAGCAGGCGGACAAGGGTGGATTCACCCCTCCACTTT. Protein sequence: CASRRTRVDSPLHF.

The genes are TRBV5-6 and TRBJ1-1; a possible D gene is TRBD1 (6 bases). Trimming took off 4 bases at V and 0 bases at J, with 10 bases between the two ends. The CDR3 length is 14 residues. Germline CDR1 SGHDT, CDR2 YYEEEE. This chain's CDR3 is CASSRGHLNTEAFF. CDR3 bases: TGTGCCAGCAGCCGGGGACACCTGAACACTGAAGCTTTCTTT. Full variable domain (rest looked up from reference TRBV5-6 and TRBJ1-1): DAGVTQSPTHLIKTRGQQVTLRCSPKSGHDTVSWYQQALGQGPQFIFQYYEEEERQRGNFPDRFSGHQFPNYSSELNVNALLLGDSALYLCASSRGHLNTEAFFGQGTRLTVV.

This clone was counted a single time. The V gene is TRBV10-3, the J gene TRBJ1-1; unclear D gene. Germline V gene sequence: CDR1 ENHRY, CDR2 SYGVKD. This CDR3 has 13 residues. Deletions cut 3 bases from V and 3 bases from J, with 8 bases between. This CDR3 reads CAISDYRDTEAFF. The DNA of the CDR3 is TGTGCCATCAGTGATTACCGGGACACTGAAGCTTTCTTT.

This chain uses TRBV7-9 with TRBJ2-3; no clear D. This CDR3 spans 13 amino acids. CDR1 and CDR2 (germline): SEHNR, FQNEAQ (reference sequence). V was shortened by 9 bases and J by 1 base, with 11 bases between the two germline ends. The CDR3 DNA sequence: TGTGCCAGTGAAGGCCGGGGCACAGATACGCAGTATTTT. Translating gives CASEGRGTDTQYF.

The chain uses TRBV5-6 and TRBJ2-3, with D perhaps matching TRBD1 (5 bases). The ends were cut back, 5 bases at V and 4 bases at J, with 17 bases in the middle. The CDR3 is 15 residues long. CDR1 and CDR2 (germline): SGHDT, YYEEEE. CDR3 DNA: TGTGCCAGCAGACTGGTAGGGGTTGTTGCAGATACGCAGTATTTT. Protein sequence: CASRLVGVVADTQYF.

The chain recombines TRBV9 with TRBJ2-1; no clear D. Germline V gene sequence: CDR1 SGDLS, CDR2 YYNGEE. Trimming removed 0 bases from V and 4 bases from J, with 5 bases in between. The CDR3 spans 13 residues. In DNA form, the CDR3 reads TGTGCCAGCAGCGTAGGTAGTTACAATGAGCAGTTCTTC. Residues: CASSVGSYNEQFF. Together with reference TRBV9 and TRBJ2-1, the CDR3 gives the full variable domain: DSGVTQTPKHLITATGQRVTLRCSPRSGDLSVYWYQQSLDQGLQFLIQYYNGEERAKGNILERFSAQQFPDLHSELNLSSLELGDSALYFCASSVGSYNEQFFGPGTRLTVL.

The rearrangement uses TRBV7-9 and TRBJ1-1; D gene uncertain. Trimming cost V 6 bases and J 3 bases, with 17 bases left between them. The CDR3 has 15 amino acids. The germline CDR1 and CDR2 sequences are SEHNR and FQNEAQ (reference sequence). The CDR3 reads CASSLKSGKDTEAFF. The CDR3 DNA sequence: TGTGCCAGCAGTTTAAAATCGGGGAAAGACACTGAAGCTTTCTTT.

This clone has just one count. This chain uses TRBV6-5 with TRBJ1-1, with 10 bases that match TRBD1. The CDR3 spans 14 residues. CDR1 MNHEY and CDR2 SVGAGI come from the germline V gene. After removal of 7 bases from V and 4 bases from J, the junction contained 6 bases not matched to a gene. The CDR3 here is CASNRDRGVTEAFF. Written as DNA, the CDR3 is TGTGCCAGCAATAGGGACAGGGGTGTCACTGAAGCTTTCTTT.

As DNA, the CDR3 is TGTGCCAGCAGCTTGGTCCTTTCCCCGGGGACCGGGGAGCTGTTTTTT. Its translation is CASSLVLSPGTGELFF. The V gene is TRBV5-8, the J gene TRBJ2-2; perhaps TRBD2 as D (5 bases). The V and J ends lost 0 bases and 5 bases respectively, with 14 bases between them. The CDR3 covers 16 residues. The germline V gene encodes CDR1 SGHTS and CDR2 YDEGEE.

Details on this clone: Other DNA sequences of this sample code for an identical CDR3. The chain combines TRBV18 with TRBJ2-7, with D hard to call. CDR1 is KGHSH and CDR2 is LQKENI in the germline V gene. The V gene lost 6 bases and the J gene lost 0 bases, with 9 bases spanning the gap. The CDR3 covers 13 residues. The CDR3 reads CASSPTGSYEQYF. The CDR3 region has the DNA TGTGCCAGCTCCCCTACGGGCTCCTACGAGCAGTACTTC.

V and J are TRBV21-1 and TRBJ2-7; TRBD1, as called in the table, went unchecked against the DNA. TRBV21-1 corresponds to a pseudogene. CDR3 size: 12 residues. The CDR3 loop reads CASSQGTSKQYF. CDR3 coding DNA: TGTGCCAGCAGCCAGGGGACCTCCAAGCAGTACTTC.

The chain couples TRBV25-1 to TRBJ1-3; D is uncertain. Germline V gene sequence: CDR1 MGHDK, CDR2 SYGVNS. The CDR3 contains 15 residues. V gave up 4 bases and J gave up 3 bases, with 13 bases separating them. In DNA form, the CDR3 reads TGTGCCAGCAGTGTTCACCAGGCGGGTGGAAACACCATATATTTT. Its protein product is CASSVHQAGGNTIYF.

This chain links TRBV28 with TRBJ2-1; 9 bases are a match to TRBD1. From germline, CDR1 is MDHEN and CDR2 SYDVKM. The V and J ends lost 5 bases and 12 bases, in that order; junction bases with no gene match: 8. This CDR3 is 13 amino acids long. CDR3 nucleotides: TGTGCCAGCAGTCCTGGGACAGGGACCGGGCAGTTCTTC. It is translated as CASSPGTGTGQFF.

The chain combines TRBV7-2 with TRBJ2-7; possibly TRBD1 for D (5 bases). This CDR3 spans 14 amino acids. V was trimmed by 1 base and J by 2 bases, leaving 9 bases between them. Germline CDR1 is SGHTA and CDR2 is FQGNSA. The CDR3 nucleotides are TGTGCCAGCAGCTTAGTTGGGGCTACCTACGAGCAGTACTTC. Amino acids: CASSLVGATYEQYF.

V gene TRBV7-9 combines with J gene TRBJ1-6, with D uncertain. Germline V gene lookup returns CDR1 SEHNR and CDR2 FQNEAQ (reference sequence). V lost 5 bases and J 5 bases, leaving 13 bases between the germline ends. The CDR3 has 15 residues. This CDR3 is CASSPGFGDNSPLHF. CDR3 nucleotide sequence: TGTGCCAGCAGCCCCGGGTTCGGGGATAATTCACCCCTCCACTTT.

This clone occurred many times. The chain recombines TRBV6-6 with TRBJ2-4, with 8 bases aligning to TRBD1. V trimming: 6 bases; J trimming: 8 bases; junction bases outside the gene matches: 3. Germline V CDR1 and CDR2: MNHNY, SVGAGI (reference sequence). The CDR3 runs to 12 residues. The CDR3 region is CASRQGGDIQYF. The CDR3 coding sequence is TGTGCCAGCAGACAGGGGGGTGACATTCAGTACTTC.

The chain has TRBV3-1 (or the pseudogene TRBV3-2) and TRBJ1-2; TRBD1 matches at 8 bases. The germline V gene has CDR1 LGHDT and CDR2 YNNKEL (reference sequence). This CDR3 spans 13 amino acids. Germline trimming cut 6 bases from V and 6 bases from J; bases unmatched to any gene: 6. The CDR3, as DNA: TGTGCCAGCAGGAAGGACAGGGTGGATGGCTACACCTTC. Its protein product is CASRKDRVDGYTF.

The CDR3 DNA is TGTGCCAGCAGTGAGGACGGGACAGCTAACTATGGCTACACCTTC. Translation gives CASSEDGTANYGYTF. The chain employs TRBV25-1 and TRBJ1-2; 7 nucleotides line up with TRBD1. The germline gives CDR1 MGHDK, CDR2 SYGVNS. The CDR3 covers 15 residues. Trimming at V came to 3 bases and at J to 0 bases, leaving 4 bases not matched to a gene.

This clone was seen a few times. This rearrangement joins TRBV30 to TRBJ2-1; no clear D gene. Trimming pared 4 bases from V and 9 bases from J, leaving 16 bases between. The length of the CDR3 is 13 residues. CDR1 is GTSNPN and CDR2 is SVGIG in the germline V gene (reference sequence). In DNA form, the CDR3 reads TGTGCCTGGACCGGTCTCCGGTCCGCTGAGCAGTTCTTC. Translation: CAWTGLRSAEQFF.

The rearrangement links TRBV28 to TRBJ2-1; 8 bases match TRBD2. CDR1 is MDHEN and CDR2 is SYDVKM in the germline V gene. The CDR3 spans 18 residues. J gave up 5 bases and V 2 bases, and 14 bases lay outside the gene matches. In nucleotides, the CDR3 is TGTGCCAGCAGTTTAGTTATATCTGTACTAGCGGTAAACAATGAGCAGTTCTTC. Translated: CASSLVISVLAVNNEQFF.

The chain combines TRBV7-2 with TRBJ2-7; TRBD2 matches at 12 bases. This CDR3 spans 14 amino acids. The V gene's germline CDR1 is SGHTA and CDR2 FQGNSA. The V segment lost 5 bases and the J segment 3 bases; nucleotides outside the gene matches: 2. CDR3 DNA sequence: TGTGCCAGCAGCCAGGGACTAGCGGGCTACGAGCAGTACTTC. Amino acids: CASSQGLAGYEQYF.

This clone was detected once. The rearrangement links TRBV6-4 to TRBJ2-1; 12 nucleotides line up with TRBD2. After removal of 5 bases from V and 8 bases from J, the junction contained 7 bases not matched to a gene. The CDR3 is 15 amino acids. The germline V gene has CDR1 MRHNA and CDR2 SNTAGT. In nucleotides, the CDR3 is TGTGCCAGCAGTCCCCTAGCGGGAGGGTTATATGAGCAGTTCTTC. This translates into CASSPLAGGLYEQFF.